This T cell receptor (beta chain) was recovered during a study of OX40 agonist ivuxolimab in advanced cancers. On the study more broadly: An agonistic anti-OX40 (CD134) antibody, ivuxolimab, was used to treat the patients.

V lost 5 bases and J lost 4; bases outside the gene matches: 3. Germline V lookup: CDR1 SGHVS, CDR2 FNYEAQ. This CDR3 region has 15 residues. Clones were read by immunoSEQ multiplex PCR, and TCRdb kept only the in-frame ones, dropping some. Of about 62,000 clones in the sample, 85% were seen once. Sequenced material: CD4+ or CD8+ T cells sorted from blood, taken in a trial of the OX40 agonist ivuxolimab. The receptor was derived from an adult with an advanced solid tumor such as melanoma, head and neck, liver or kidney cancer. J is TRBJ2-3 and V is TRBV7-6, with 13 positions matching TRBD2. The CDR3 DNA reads TGTGCCAGCAGCCGGACTAGCGGGGGTGCAGATACGCAGTATTTT. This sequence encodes CASSRTSGGADTQYF.